This T cell receptor beta chain stems from a study of T cell responses to AZD1222 COVID-19 vaccine. Overall study findings and caveats: After the peak T cell response, and only then, were repertoires sampled. The span of vaccine-associated CD4 TCRs extended across spike, with dominance at 160-218 and 743-854. Increases in Spike-specific TCR breadth and depth were seen after two AZD1222 doses.

Trimming removed 3 bases from V and 1 base from J; junction bases left unmatched: 23. Germline CDR1 MDHEN, CDR2 SYDVKM. CDR3 size: 21 residues. Data came from immunoSEQ multiplex PCR; TCRdb stores just in-frame clones and leaves some out. The sample lists approximately 110,000 clones, more than 75% seen once, with approximately 9.2% in the top ten. Regarding this clone: The antigen is not known.

V gene TRBV28 combines with J gene TRBJ2-5; 7 bases line up with TRBD1. Sequenced material: peripheral blood, taken on day 0 of AZD1222 vaccination. The receptor comes from an adult in good health. CDR3 DNA: TGTGCCAGCAGTTTGCCTCCCCTGGTAGGACAGGTTAATTTGCGCCAAGAGACCCAGTACTTC. Translating it yields CASSLPPLVGQVNLRQETQYF.